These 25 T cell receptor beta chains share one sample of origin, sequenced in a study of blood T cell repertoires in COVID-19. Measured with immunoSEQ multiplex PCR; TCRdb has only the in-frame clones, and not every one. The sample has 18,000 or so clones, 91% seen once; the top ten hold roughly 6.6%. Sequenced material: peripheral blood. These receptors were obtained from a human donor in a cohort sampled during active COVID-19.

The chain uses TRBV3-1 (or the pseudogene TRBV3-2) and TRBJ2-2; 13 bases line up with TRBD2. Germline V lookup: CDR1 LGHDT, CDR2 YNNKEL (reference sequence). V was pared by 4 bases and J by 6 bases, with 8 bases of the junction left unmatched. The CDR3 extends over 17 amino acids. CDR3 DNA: TGTGCCAGCAGCCCTGGGACTAGCGGGGCGAGGGCCGGGGAGCTGTTTTTT. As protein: CASSPGTSGARAGELFF.

The CDR3: CASSIGVRVLGYTF. The DNA for the CDR3 is TGTGCCAGTAGTATAGGAGTCAGGGTCCTTGGCTACACCTTC. V gene TRBV19 combines with J gene TRBJ1-2; D might be TRBD1 (5 bases). The length of the CDR3 is 14 residues. In germline, CDR1 is LNHDA, CDR2 SQIVND (reference sequence). The V and J ends lost 1 base and 7 bases respectively, with 13 bases between them. Using reference TRBV19 and TRBJ1-2 for the parts outside the CDR3, the full variable domain is DGGITQSPKYLFRKEGQNVTLSCEQNLNHDAMYWYRQDPGQGLRLIYYSQIVNDFQKGDIAEGYSVSREKKESFPLTVTSAQKNPTAFYLCASSIGVRVLGYTFGSGTRLTVV.

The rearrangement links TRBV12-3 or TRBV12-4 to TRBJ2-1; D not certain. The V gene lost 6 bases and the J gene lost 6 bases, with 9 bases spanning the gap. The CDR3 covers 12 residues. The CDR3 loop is CASSQAPNEQFF. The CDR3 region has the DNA TGTGCCAGCAGCCAGGCCCCCAATGAGCAGTTCTTC.

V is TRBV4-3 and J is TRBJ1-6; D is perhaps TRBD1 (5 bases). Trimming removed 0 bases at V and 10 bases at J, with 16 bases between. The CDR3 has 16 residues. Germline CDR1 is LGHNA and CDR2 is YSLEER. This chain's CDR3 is CASSQEPRGHGSPLHF. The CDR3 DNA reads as TGCGCCAGCAGCCAAGAACCAAGGGGCCATGGATCACCCCTCCACTTT.

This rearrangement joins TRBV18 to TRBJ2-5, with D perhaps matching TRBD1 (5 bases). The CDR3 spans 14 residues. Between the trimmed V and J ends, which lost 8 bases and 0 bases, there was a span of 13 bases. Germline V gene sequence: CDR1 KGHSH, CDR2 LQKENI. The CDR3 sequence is CASTAGANQETQYF. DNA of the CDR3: TGTGCCAGCACAGCTGGGGCTAACCAAGAGACCCAGTACTTC.

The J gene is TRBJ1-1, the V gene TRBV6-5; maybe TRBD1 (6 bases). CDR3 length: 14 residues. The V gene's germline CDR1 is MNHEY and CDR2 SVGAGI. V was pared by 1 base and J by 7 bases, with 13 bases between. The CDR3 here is CASSYFRFRGEAFF. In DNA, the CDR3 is TGTGCCAGCAGTTACTTCAGATTCAGGGGTGAAGCTTTCTTT.

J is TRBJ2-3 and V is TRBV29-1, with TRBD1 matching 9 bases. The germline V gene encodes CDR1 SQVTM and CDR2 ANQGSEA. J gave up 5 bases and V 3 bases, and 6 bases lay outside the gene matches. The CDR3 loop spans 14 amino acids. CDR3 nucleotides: TGCAGCGTTGAGGGACAGGGATTGAGAGATACGCAGTATTTT. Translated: CSVEGQGLRDTQYF.

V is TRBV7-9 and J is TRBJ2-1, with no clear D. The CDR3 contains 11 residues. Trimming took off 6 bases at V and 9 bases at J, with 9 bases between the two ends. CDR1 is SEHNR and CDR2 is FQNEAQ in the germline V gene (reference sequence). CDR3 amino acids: CASRLLSEQFF. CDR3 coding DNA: TGTGCCAGCAGACTCCTCTCTGAGCAGTTCTTC. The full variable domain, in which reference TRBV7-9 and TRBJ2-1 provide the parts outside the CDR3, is DTGVSQNPRHKITKRGQNVTFRCDPISEHNRLYWYRQTLGQGPEFLTYFQNEAQLEKSRLLSDRFSAERPKGSFSTLEIQRTEQGDSAMYLCASRLLSEQFFGPGTRLTVL.

This chain's CDR3 is CASSQERQGNYGYTF. In DNA form, the CDR3 reads TGTGCCAGCAGCCAAGAGCGACAGGGAAACTATGGCTACACCTTC. The chain has TRBV4-2 and TRBJ1-2; 7 positions agree with TRBD1. Germline V gene lookup returns CDR1 LGHNA and CDR2 YNFKEQ. The V segment lost 0 bases and the J segment 2 bases; nucleotides outside the gene matches: 3. The CDR3 runs 15 residues.

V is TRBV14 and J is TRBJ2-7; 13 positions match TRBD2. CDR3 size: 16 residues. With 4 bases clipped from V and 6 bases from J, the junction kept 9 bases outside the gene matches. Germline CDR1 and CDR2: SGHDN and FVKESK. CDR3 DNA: TGTGCCAGCAGCCGAACCGGGACTAGCGGGAACCGCGAGCAGTACTTC. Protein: CASSRTGTSGNREQYF.

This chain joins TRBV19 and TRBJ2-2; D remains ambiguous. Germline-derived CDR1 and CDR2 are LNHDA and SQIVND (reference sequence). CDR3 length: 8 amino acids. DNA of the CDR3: TGTTGCGGCGGGGAGCTGTTTTTT. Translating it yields CCGGELFF.

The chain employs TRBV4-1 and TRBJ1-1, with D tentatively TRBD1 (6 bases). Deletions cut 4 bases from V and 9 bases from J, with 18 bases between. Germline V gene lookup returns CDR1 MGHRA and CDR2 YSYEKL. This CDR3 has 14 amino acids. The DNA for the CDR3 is TGCGCCAGCAGCCCCCGCCTCAAGGGGGAGCAAGCTTTCTTT. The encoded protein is CASSPRLKGEQAFF.

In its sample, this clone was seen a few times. CDR3 nucleotides: TGTGCCAGCAGCCAAGGCCGGAGCAATTCACCCCTCCACTTT. Its translation: CASSQGRSNSPLHF. This chain joins TRBV3-1 (or the pseudogene TRBV3-2) and TRBJ1-6; D is undetermined. The CDR3 runs 14 residues. The V gene lost 1 base and the J gene lost 7 bases, with 8 bases spanning the gap. Germline CDR1 reads LGHDT; CDR2 reads YNNKEL (reference sequence).

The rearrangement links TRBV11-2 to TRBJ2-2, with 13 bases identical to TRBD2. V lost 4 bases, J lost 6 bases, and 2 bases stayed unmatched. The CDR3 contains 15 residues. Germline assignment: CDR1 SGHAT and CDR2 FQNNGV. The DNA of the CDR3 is TGTGCCAGCAGCTGGACTAGCGGGAGTGCCGGGGAGCTGTTTTTT. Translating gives CASSWTSGSAGELFF.

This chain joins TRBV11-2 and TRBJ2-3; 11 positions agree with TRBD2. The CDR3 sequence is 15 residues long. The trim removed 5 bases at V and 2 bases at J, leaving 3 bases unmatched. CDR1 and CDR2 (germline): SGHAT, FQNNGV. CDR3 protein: CASSRLAGYTDTQYF. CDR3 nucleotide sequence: TGTGCCAGCAGCCGACTAGCGGGGTACACAGATACGCAGTATTTT.

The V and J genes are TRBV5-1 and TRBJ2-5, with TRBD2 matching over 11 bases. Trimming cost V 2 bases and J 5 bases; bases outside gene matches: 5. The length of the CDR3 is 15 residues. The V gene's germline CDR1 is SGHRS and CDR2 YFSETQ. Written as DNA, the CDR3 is TGCGCCAGCAGCTTTAGCGGGAGGGCCGCTGAGACCCAGTACTTC. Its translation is CASSFSGRAAETQYF. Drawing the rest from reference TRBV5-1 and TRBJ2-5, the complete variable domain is KAGVTQTPRYLIKTRGQQVTLSCSPISGHRSVSWYQQTPGQGLQFLFEYFSETQRNKGNFPGRFSGRQFSNSRSEMNVSTLELGDSALYLCASSFSGRAAETQYFGPGTRLLVL.

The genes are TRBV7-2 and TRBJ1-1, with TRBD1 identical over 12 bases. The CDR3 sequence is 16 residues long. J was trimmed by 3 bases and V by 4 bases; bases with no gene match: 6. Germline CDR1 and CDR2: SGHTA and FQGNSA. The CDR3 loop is CASSWDRGRKDTEAFF. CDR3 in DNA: TGTGCCAGCAGCTGGGACAGGGGGCGCAAGGACACTGAAGCTTTCTTT.

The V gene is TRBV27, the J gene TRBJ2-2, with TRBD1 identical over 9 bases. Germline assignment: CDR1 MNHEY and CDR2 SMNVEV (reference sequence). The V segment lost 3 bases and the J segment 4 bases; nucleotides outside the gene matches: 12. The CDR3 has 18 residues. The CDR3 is CASSFGTGFGSGTGELFF. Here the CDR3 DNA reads TGTGCCAGCAGTTTTGGGACAGGGTTTGGTAGTGGCACCGGGGAGCTGTTTTTT.

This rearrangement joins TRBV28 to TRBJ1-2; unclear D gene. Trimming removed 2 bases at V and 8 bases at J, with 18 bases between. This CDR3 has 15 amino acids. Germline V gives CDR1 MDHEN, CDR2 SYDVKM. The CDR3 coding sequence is TGTGCCAGCAGTTTAAATTTGGCGGGTTTAAGGGGCTACACCTTC. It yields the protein CASSLNLAGLRGYTF.

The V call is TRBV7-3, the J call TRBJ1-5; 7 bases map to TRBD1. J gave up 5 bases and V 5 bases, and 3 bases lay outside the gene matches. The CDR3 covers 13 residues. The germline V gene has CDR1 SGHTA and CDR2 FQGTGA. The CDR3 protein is CASSRGPDQPQHF. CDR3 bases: TGTGCCAGCAGCAGGGGGCCGGATCAGCCCCAGCATTTT.

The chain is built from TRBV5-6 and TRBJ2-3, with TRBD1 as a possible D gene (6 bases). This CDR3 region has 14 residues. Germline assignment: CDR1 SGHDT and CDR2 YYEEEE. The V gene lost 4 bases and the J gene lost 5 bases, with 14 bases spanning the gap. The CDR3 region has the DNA TGTGCCAGCAGCCTCCAGGGGATGGGAGATACGCAGTATTTT. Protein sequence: CASSLQGMGDTQYF.

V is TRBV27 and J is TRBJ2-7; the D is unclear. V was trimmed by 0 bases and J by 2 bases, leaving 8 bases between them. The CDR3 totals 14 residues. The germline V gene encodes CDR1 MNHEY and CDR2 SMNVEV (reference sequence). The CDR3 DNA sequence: TGTGCCAGCAGTTTATCGTTGGGCCCCTACGAGCAGTACTTC. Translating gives CASSLSLGPYEQYF.

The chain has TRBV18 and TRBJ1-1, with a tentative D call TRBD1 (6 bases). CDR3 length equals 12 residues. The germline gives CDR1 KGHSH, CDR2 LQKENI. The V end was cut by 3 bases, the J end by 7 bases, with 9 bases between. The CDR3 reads CASSPRGGEAFF. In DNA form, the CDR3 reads TGTGCCAGCTCACCCAGAGGGGGTGAAGCTTTCTTT.

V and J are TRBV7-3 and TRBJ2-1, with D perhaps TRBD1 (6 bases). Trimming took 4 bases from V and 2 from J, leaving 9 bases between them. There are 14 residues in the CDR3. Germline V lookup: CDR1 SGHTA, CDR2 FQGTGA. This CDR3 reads CASSSWTAYNEQFF. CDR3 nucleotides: TGTGCCAGCAGCTCCTGGACAGCCTACAATGAGCAGTTCTTC.

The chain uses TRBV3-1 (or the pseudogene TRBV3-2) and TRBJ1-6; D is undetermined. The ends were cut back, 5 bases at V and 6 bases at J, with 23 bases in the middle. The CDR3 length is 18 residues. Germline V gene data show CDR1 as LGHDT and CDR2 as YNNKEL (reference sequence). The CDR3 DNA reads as TGTGCCAGCAGCGCAGAGGGTCCCATTTCATACATTAATTCACCCCTCCACTTT. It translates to CASSAEGPISYINSPLHF.